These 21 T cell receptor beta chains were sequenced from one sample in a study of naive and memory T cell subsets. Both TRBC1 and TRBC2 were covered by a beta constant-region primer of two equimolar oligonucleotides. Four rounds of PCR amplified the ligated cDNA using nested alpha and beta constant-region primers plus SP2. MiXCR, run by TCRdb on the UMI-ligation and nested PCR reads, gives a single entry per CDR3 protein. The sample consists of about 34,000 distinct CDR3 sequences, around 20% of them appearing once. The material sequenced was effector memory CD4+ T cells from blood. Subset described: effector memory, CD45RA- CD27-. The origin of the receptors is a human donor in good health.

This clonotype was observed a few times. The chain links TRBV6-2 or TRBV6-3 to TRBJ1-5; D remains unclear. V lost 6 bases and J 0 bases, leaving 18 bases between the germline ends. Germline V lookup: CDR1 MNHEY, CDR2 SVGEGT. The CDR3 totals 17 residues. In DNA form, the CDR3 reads TGTGCCAGCAGCCACACCCCCGGTCAGTATAGCAATCAGCCCCAGCATTTT. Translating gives CASSHTPGQYSNQPQHF.

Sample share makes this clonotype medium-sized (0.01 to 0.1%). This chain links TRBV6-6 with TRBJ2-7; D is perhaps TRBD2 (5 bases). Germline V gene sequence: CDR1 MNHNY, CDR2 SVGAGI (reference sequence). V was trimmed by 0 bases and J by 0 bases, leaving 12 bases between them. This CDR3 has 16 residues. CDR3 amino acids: CASSYSGTDYSYEQYF. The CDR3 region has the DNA TGTGCCAGCAGTTACTCGGGTACAGACTACTCCTACGAGCAGTACTTC.

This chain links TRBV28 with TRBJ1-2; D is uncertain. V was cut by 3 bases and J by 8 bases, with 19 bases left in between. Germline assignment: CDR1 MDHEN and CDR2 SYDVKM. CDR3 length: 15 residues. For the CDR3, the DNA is TGTGCCAGCAGTTTGGGCCAAGTCTTCAGAGGGGGCTACACCTTC. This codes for CASSLGQVFRGGYTF.

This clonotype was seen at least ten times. The CDR3 loop reads CASSPVVQGRNQPQHF. Here the CDR3 DNA reads TGTGCCAGCTCACCAGTGGTACAGGGTAGGAATCAGCCCCAGCATTTT. The V call is TRBV18, the J call TRBJ1-5; D may be TRBD1 (6 bases). Trimming shortened V by 2 bases and J by 4 bases, and 15 bases separated the two germline ends. The CDR3 is 16 residues long. Looked up from germline, CDR1 is KGHSH and CDR2 is LQKENI. Using reference TRBV18 and TRBJ1-5 for the parts outside the CDR3, the full variable domain is NAGVMQNPRHLVRRRGQEARLRCSPMKGHSHVYWYRQLPEEGLKFMVYLQKENIIDESGMPKERFSAEFPKEGPSILRIQQVVRGDSAAYFCASSPVVQGRNQPQHFGDGTRLSIL.

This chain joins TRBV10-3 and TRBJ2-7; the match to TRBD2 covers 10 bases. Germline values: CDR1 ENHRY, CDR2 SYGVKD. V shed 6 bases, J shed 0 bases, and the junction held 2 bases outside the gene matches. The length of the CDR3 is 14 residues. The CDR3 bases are TGTGCCATCAGGACTAGCGGGTCCTCCTACGAGCAGTACTTC. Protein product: CAIRTSGSSYEQYF.

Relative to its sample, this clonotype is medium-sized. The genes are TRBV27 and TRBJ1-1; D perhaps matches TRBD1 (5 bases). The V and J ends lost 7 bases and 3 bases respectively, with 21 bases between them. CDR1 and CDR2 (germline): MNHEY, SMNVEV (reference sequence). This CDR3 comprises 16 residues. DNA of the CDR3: TGTGCCAGCATCAACTCAAATCGGGGCACGGACACTGAAGCTTTCTTT. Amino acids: CASINSNRGTDTEAFF.

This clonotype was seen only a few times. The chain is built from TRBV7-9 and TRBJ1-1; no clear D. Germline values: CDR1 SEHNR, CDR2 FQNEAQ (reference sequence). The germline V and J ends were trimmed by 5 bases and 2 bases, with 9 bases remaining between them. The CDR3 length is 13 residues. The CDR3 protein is CASSTLVNTEAFF. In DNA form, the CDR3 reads TGTGCCAGCAGCACCCTTGTAAACACTGAAGCTTTCTTT.

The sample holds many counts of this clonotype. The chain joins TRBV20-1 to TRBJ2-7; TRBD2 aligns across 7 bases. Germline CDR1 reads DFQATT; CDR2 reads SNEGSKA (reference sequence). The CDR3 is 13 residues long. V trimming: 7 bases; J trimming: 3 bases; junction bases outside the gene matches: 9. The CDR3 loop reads CSVEGLVGYEQYF. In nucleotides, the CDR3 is TGCAGTGTTGAAGGACTAGTGGGCTACGAGCAGTACTTC.

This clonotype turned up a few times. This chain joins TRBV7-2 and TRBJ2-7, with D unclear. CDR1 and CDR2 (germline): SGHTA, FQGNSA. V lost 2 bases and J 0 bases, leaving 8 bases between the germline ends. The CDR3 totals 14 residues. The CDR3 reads CASSLLHSSYEQYF. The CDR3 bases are TGTGCCAGCAGCTTATTGCACAGCTCCTACGAGCAGTACTTC.

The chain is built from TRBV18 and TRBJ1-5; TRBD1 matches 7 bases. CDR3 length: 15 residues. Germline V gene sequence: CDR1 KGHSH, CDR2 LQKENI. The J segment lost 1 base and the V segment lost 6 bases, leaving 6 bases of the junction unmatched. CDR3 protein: CASSIGGGSNQPQHF. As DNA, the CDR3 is TGTGCCAGCTCGATCGGAGGGGGCAGCAATCAGCCCCAGCATTTT. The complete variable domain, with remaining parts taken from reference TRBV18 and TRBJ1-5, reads NAGVMQNPRHLVRRRGQEARLRCSPMKGHSHVYWYRQLPEEGLKFMVYLQKENIIDESGMPKERFSAEFPKEGPSILRIQQVVRGDSAAYFCASSIGGGSNQPQHFGDGTRLSIL.

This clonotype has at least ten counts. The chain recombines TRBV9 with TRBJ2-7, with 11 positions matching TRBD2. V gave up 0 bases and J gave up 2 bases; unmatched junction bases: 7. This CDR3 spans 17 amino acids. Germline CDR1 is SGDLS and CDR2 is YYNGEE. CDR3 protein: CASSVAGVTSGAYEQYF. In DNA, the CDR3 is TGTGCCAGCAGCGTAGCGGGGGTGACTAGCGGGGCCTACGAGCAGTACTTC.

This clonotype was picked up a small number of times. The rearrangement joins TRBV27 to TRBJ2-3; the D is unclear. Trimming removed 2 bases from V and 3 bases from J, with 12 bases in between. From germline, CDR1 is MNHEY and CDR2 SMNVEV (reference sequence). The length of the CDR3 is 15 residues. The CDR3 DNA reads TGTGCCAGCAGTTTAGGGTCCTACTTAACAGATACGCAGTATTTT. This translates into CASSLGSYLTDTQYF.

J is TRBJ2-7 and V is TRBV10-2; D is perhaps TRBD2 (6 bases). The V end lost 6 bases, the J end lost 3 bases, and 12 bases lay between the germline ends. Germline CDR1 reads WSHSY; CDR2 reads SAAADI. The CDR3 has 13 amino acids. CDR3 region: CASRGGSVYEQYF. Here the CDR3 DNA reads TGCGCCAGCAGGGGAGGATCGGTCTACGAGCAGTACTTC.

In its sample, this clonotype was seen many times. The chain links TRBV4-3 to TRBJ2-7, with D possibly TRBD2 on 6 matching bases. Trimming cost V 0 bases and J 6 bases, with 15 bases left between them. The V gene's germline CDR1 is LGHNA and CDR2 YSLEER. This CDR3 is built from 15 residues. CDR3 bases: TGCGCCAGCAGCCAAGAGTTCGGGACTCCTTTCGAGCAGTACTTC. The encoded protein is CASSQEFGTPFEQYF.

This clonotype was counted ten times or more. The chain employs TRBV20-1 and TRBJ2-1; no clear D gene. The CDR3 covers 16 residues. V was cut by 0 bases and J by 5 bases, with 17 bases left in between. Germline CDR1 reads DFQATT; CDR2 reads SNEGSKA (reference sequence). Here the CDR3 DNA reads TGCAGTGCTAGAGATCTTAACGGAGTAAGAGACAATGAGCAGTTCTTC. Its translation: CSARDLNGVRDNEQFF.

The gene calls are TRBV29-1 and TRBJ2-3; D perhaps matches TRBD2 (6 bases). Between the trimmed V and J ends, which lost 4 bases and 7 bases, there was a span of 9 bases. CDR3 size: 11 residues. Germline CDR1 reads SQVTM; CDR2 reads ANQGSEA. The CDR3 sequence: CSVARGYTQYF. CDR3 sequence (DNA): TGCAGCGTTGCCCGGGGGTATACGCAGTATTTT.

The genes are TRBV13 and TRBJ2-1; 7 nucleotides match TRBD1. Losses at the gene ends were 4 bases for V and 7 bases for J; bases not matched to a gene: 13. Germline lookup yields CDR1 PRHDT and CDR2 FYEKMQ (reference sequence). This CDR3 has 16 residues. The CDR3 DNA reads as TGTGCCAGCAGCTGGGGTGGAAGGGGGCTTCGAAATGAGCAGTTCTTC. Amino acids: CASSWGGRGLRNEQFF.

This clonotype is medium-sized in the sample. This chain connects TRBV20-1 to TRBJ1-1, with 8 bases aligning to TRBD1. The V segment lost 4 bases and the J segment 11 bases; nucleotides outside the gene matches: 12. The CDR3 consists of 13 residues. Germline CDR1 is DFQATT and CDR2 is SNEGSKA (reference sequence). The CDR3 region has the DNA TGCAGTGCTACAGGGGGCTCGTGGGGGACGGCTTTCTTT. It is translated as CSATGGSWGTAFF.

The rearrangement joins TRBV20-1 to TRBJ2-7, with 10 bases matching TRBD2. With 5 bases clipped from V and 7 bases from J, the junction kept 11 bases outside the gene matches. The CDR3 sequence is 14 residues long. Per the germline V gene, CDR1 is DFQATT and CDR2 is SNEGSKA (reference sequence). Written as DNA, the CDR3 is TGCAGTGCTGACAGAAGCGGGAGGGTGGGGGAGCAGTACTTC. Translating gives CSADRSGRVGEQYF.

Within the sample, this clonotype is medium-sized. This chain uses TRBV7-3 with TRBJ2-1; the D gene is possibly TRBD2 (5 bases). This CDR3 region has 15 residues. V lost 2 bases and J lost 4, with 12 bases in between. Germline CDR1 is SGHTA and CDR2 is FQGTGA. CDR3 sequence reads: CASSLAGWQYNEQFF. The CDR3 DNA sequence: TGTGCCAGCAGCTTAGCGGGCTGGCAATACAATGAGCAGTTCTTC.

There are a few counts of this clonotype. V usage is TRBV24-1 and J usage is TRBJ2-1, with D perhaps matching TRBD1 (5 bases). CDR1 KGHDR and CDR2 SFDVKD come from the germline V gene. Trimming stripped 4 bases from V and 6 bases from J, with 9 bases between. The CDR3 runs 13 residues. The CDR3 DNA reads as TGTGCCACCAGTGACACGACAGTCAATGAGCAGTTCTTC. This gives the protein CATSDTTVNEQFF.